This is a list of T cell receptor beta chains from one sample in a study of shared clonotypes between healthy human individuals. Profiling relied on immunoSEQ multiplex PCR, and the TCRdb table lists in-frame clones only, not all of them. The sample includes over a million clones, around 78% of them seen just once. Sequencing input: memory CD4+ T cells from PBMCs. All receptors derive from a man aged 18 to 30 in good health. Some clones in this sample may be carry-over from other donors' samples. Both conserved end residues are part of each CDR3. Each record gives: V gene, D gene, J gene, clone size, CDR3 protein, CDR3 DNA. A D gene is named only where the DNA matches it firmly. The size field is filled for only some rows; it gives once, few, many or a size class.

TRBV7-9	-	TRBJ1-3	once	CASSLKGAGNTIYF	TGTGCCAGCAGCTTAAAGGGGGCTGGAAACACCATATATTTT
TRBV7-3	TRBD2	TRBJ2-5	-	CASSFGRGREQYF	TGTGCCAGCAGCTTTGGGAGGGGTCGTGAGCAGTACTTC
TRBV5-1	-	TRBJ2-5	-	CASRLTPQETQYF	TGCGCCAGCAGGTTGACTCCGCAAGAGACCCAGTACTTC
TRBV18	TRBD1	TRBJ1-2	-	CASSPQGADYGYTF	TGTGCCAGCTCACCTCAGGGGGCAGACTATGGCTACACCTTC
TRBV2	-	TRBJ2-7	few	CASSGLSSYEQYF	TGTGCCAGCAGTGGGTTGAGCTCCTACGAGCAGTACTTC
TRBV28	TRBD1	TRBJ2-3	-	CASRPTPGQNTDTQYF	TGTGCCAGCAGACCCACCCCGGGACAGAACACAGATACGCAGTATTTT
TRBV14	TRBD2	TRBJ2-1	-	CASSQVTGGLEQFF	TGTGCCAGCAGCCAAGTAACGGGGGGGCTTGAGCAGTTCTTC
TRBV9	TRBD2	TRBJ2-2	-	CASSVFSLAGGPGELFF	TGTGCCAGCAGCGTATTTAGCCTAGCGGGAGGCCCCGGGGAGCTGTTTTTT
TRBV6-6	TRBD2	TRBJ2-5	-	CASRQTGGGETQYF	TGTGCCAGCAGACAGACGGGAGGCGGGGAGACCCAGTACTTC
TRBV6-5	-	TRBJ2-1	-	CASGSQRAAYNEQFF	TGTGCCAGCGGTTCCCAGCGGGCCGCCTACAATGAGCAGTTCTTC
TRBV5-4	-	TRBJ1-5	-	CASSSQNNQPQHF	TGTGCCAGCAGCTCGCAGAACAATCAGCCCCAGCATTTT
TRBV30	TRBD2	TRBJ2-2	-	CAWTPTSAGELFF	TGTGCCTGGACTCCGACTAGCGCCGGGGAGCTGTTTTTT
TRBV13	-	TRBJ1-2	once	CASSPRGNYGYTF	TGTGCCAGCAGCCCTCGGGGGAACTATGGCTACACCTTC
TRBV2	TRBD1	TRBJ2-6	-	CASSDRDRDVSGANVLTF	TGTGCCAGCAGTGACCGGGACAGGGATGTCTCTGGGGCCAACGTCCTGACTTTC
TRBV5-1	TRBD1	TRBJ2-3	-	CASTDRGPTDTQYF	TGCGCCAGCACTGACAGGGGTCCCACAGATACGCAGTATTTT
TRBV19	-	TRBJ1-5	-	CASSIWGRGGYRNQPQHF	TGTGCCAGTAGTATCTGGGGGCGCGGGGGATATCGCAATCAGCCCCAGCATTTT
TRBV2	-	TRBJ2-5	few	CASSEAGGETQYF	TGTGCCAGCAGTGAAGCGGGAGGAGAGACCCAGTACTTC
TRBV7-2	-	TRBJ1-2	-	CASSLDSLNYGYTF	TGTGCCAGCAGCTTAGACAGCCTTAACTATGGCTACACCTTC
TRBV5-4	-	TRBJ1-3	-	CASSLAGTGAGNTIYF	TGTGCCAGCAGCTTGGCGGGGACGGGGGCTGGAAACACCATATATTTT
TRBV29-1	-	TRBJ2-7	once	CSVQRGINSYEQYF	TGCAGCGTCCAACGCGGGATCAACTCCTACGAGCAGTACTTC
TRBV18	TRBD1	TRBJ1-5	many	CASSPQTGAGQPQHF	TGTGCCAGCTCACCACAGACAGGGGCGGGACAGCCCCAGCATTTT
TRBV5-4	TRBD1	TRBJ1-2	-	CASSLGGTGGSTYGYTF	TGTGCCAGCAGCTTGGGCGGAACAGGGGGCTCTACCTATGGCTACACCTTC
TRBV27	TRBD1	TRBJ1-1	-	CASRRDRGWTEAFF	TGTGCCAGCAGGCGCGACAGGGGGTGGACTGAAGCTTTCTTT
TRBV6-5	-	TRBJ2-5	-	CASSPGGRQETQYF	TGTGCCAGCAGCCCGGGTGGGCGGCAGGAGACCCAGTACTTC
TRBV19	TRBD2	TRBJ2-1	-	CASSTRTSGSYFGEQFF	TGTGCCAGTAGTACTAGGACTAGCGGGAGCTATTTCGGGGAGCAGTTCTTC
TRBV29-1	-	TRBJ2-7	-	CSVARGTYEQYF	TGCAGCGTCGCCCGGGGGACCTACGAGCAGTACTTC
TRBV2	TRBD2	TRBJ2-1	few	CASSPSGRTYNEQFF	TGTGCCAGCAGTCCTAGCGGGAGGACATACAATGAGCAGTTCTTC
TRBV6-1	-	TRBJ1-4	-	CASTPGQRTNEKLFF	TGTGCCAGCACGCCCGGACAGCGGACTAATGAAAAACTGTTTTTT
TRBV7-9	-	TRBJ1-4	-	CASSEGTTLEKLFF	TGTGCCAGCAGCGAGGGGACAACCCTTGAAAAACTGTTTTTT
TRBV19	TRBD1	TRBJ2-4	-	CASTPLGQGPKNIQYF	TGTGCCAGTACCCCGTTGGGACAGGGCCCGAAAAACATTCAGTACTTC
TRBV18	-	TRBJ2-7	-	CASSLQGPGAGEQYF	TGTGCCAGCTCACTCCAGGGCCCCGGGGCGGGCGAGCAGTACTTC
TRBV15	TRBD1	TRBJ1-5	few	CATSRDTGAHQPQHF	TGTGCCACCAGCAGGGACACAGGGGCTCATCAGCCCCAGCATTTT
TRBV5-6	TRBD1	TRBJ2-7	-	CASSIPGQGVEQYF	TGTGCCAGCAGCATCCCGGGACAGGGGGTCGAGCAGTACTTC
TRBV7-2	-	TRBJ2-7	-	CASSLGRGAYEQYF	TGTGCCAGCAGCTTAGGTAGAGGAGCCTACGAGCAGTACTTC
TRBV18	-	TRBJ1-3	-	CASSPESSGNTIYF	TGTGCCAGCTCACCAGAGAGCTCTGGAAACACCATATATTTT
TRBV28	TRBD1	TRBJ2-7	few	CASMVGGFEYEQYF	TGTGCCAGCATGGTAGGGGGCTTCGAGTACGAGCAGTACTTC
TRBV28	TRBD1	TRBJ2-7	-	CASSLFGITLGDRGGYEQYF	TGTGCCAGCAGTTTATTTGGGATTACCCTTGGGGACAGGGGTGGCTACGAGCAGTACTTC
TRBV7-2	TRBD1	TRBJ1-1	-	CASSSRTGTNFEAFF	TGTGCCAGCAGCTCCAGGACAGGGACGAATTTTGAAGCTTTCTTT
TRBV18	-	TRBJ2-7	-	CASSPRGISSEQYF	TGTGCCAGCTCACCCCGGGGGATTTCTAGCGAGCAGTACTTC
TRBV4-1	-	TRBJ1-4	few	CASSPAGGSGEKLFF	TGCGCCAGCAGCCCCGCCGGAGGCAGCGGTGAAAAACTGTTTTTT
TRBV28	TRBD1	TRBJ1-2	once	CASRPRTGVRGWYGYTF	TGTGCCAGCAGGCCCCGGACAGGGGTAAGGGGATGGTATGGCTACACCTTC
TRBV9	-	TRBJ1-3	-	CASSVQGNTIYF	TGTGCCAGCAGCGTACAGGGAAACACCATATATTTT
TRBV11-2	TRBD2	TRBJ2-7	few	CASSFRERAGGPYEQYF	TGTGCCAGCAGCTTCCGGGAAAGAGCGGGAGGTCCTTACGAGCAGTACTTC
TRBV5-1	-	TRBJ2-7	-	CASSRGLSYEQYF	TGCGCCAGCAGTCGAGGCCTCTCCTACGAGCAGTACTTC
TRBV14	TRBD1	TRBJ2-7	-	CASSQTGFYYEQYF	TGTGCCAGCAGCCAGACAGGGTTTTACTACGAGCAGTACTTC
TRBV6-6	-	TRBJ2-5	-	CASGERETQYF	TGTGCCAGTGGGGAGAGGGAGACCCAGTACTTC
TRBV9	TRBD2	TRBJ2-5	once	CASSVGGSGTVETQYF	TGTGCCAGCAGCGTAGGTGGTAGCGGGACTGTAGAGACCCAGTACTTC
TRBV30	-	TRBJ2-7	-	CAWSVRGNYEQYF	TGTGCCTGGAGTGTACGGGGTAACTACGAGCAGTACTTC
TRBV6-5	-	TRBJ1-2	-	CASSGRVSGYTF	TGTGCCAGCAGTGGCAGGGTATCAGGCTACACCTTC
TRBV11-2	-	TRBJ2-5	once	CASSLGGPKETQYF	TGTGCCAGCAGCTTAGGTGGACCTAAAGAGACCCAGTACTTC
TRBV4-2	-	TRBJ2-5	once	CASSQDSGGATAQYF	TGTGCCAGCAGCCAAGATTCGGGCGGCGCTACGGCCCAGTACTTC
TRBV28	TRBD1	TRBJ1-2	once	CASSPGGQGKGYTF	TGTGCCAGCAGCCCAGGGGGACAGGGGAAGGGCTACACCTTC
TRBV18	-	TRBJ2-2	-	CASSPLGNTGELFF	TGTGCCAGCTCACCATTGGGCAACACCGGGGAGCTGTTTTTT
TRBV29-1	TRBD1	TRBJ1-2	-	CSVRVDRVKGGYTF	TGCAGCGTTAGGGTCGACAGGGTAAAAGGTGGCTACACCTTC
TRBV12-5	TRBD2	TRBJ2-2	few	CASGLTAGGRVFF	TGTGCTAGTGGTTTGACCGCGGGAGGGCGAGTGTTTTTT